This T cell receptor (beta chain) was profiled in a study of cytomegalovirus exposure and HLA in healthy donors. Findings and caveats of the study: Researchers reported in a later analysis that a missense DCLRE1C variant was tied to TCR beta V- and J-gene trimming. Several top significant clusters appeared, in a later analysis, to be linked to common viral pathogens.

On this clone itself: Its matching antigen is unknown.

Vbeta (60) and Jbeta (13) primers were used in the PCR. Per the original methods: Counted up in a later analysis, unique TCR beta chains came to 65 million to 80 million, with around 12 million shared. The table came from immunoSEQ multiplex PCR; TCRdb's copy has only in-frame clones and leaves some out. The V and J calls and clone size are taken from that table; D and trimming were inferred from the DNA. The table has around 110,000 clones, roughly 80% seen once. Germline V lookup: CDR1 SGHNT, CDR2 YYREEE (reference sequence). Between the trimmed V and J ends, which lost 0 bases and 4 bases, there was a span of 10 bases. The CDR3 contains 14 residues.

V usage is TRBV5-4 and J usage is TRBJ1-2, with D possibly TRBD1 on 5 matching bases. This clonotype was obtained from a man aged 30 to 39 in good health and CMV-seronegative. The material sequenced was PBMCs. The CDR3 DNA reads as TGTGCCAGCAGCTTGGGTGGGGGGGGCTATGGCTACACCTTC. It codes for CASSLGGGGYGYTF.